This TCR beta chain comes out of a study of blood T cell repertoires in COVID-19. Study in general: Whether acute or convalescent, the COVID-19 samples came from the United States, Italy and Spain. Sources were T cells, B-cell-depleted T cells, or PBMCs; the material itself was cDNA or gDNA.

J gave up 6 bases and V 1 base, and 8 bases lay outside the gene matches. The germline V gene encodes CDR1 SGHNT and CDR2 YENEEA. The CDR3 totals 15 residues. This clone was found a few times. In the study's own analysis: Reference gene primer amplification yielded estimated nucleated cell counts. Measured with immunoSEQ multiplex PCR; TCRdb has only the in-frame clones, and not every one. Clonal size and the V and J genes are those of that table, whereas D and trimming came from the DNA. The data hold 30,000 to 40,000 clones, with approximately 81% observed a single time. The source material was peripheral blood. This rearrangement joins TRBV11-3 to TRBJ2-7; 8 bases align to TRBD1. This TCR came from a man aged 55 to 70 in a cohort sampled during active COVID-19. DNA for the CDR3: TGTGCCAGCAGCTTAGTGGGACAGGCCTCGGGCGAGCAGTACTTC. The encoded protein is CASSLVGQASGEQYF.